Shown below are 19 T cell receptor beta chains from a single sample sequenced in a study of control samples from healthy donors and cancer patients (dated by TCRdb to the early 2020s). The library came from the immunoSEQ multiplex PCR assay. The clones in this table, taken by TCRdb from immuneACCESS, are in-frame only. Not every clone is retained; where verified, under half of the shortfall comes from an unresolved V gene, and the cause of the rest is unknown. The sample records some 130,000 clones, about 92% of which are singletons. The ten biggest clones cover roughly 2.1% of the sample. Sequenced: blood. The receptors here all came from a woman aged 45-60 years in good health.

Remarks on this clone: Other DNA sequences within the sample encode an identical CDR3. The rearrangement uses TRBV30 and TRBJ1-3, with D perhaps TRBD1 (5 bases). Between the trimmed V and J ends, which lost 2 bases and 0 bases, there was a span of 11 bases. Germline V gives CDR1 GTSNPN, CDR2 SVGIG (reference sequence). This CDR3 contains 15 residues. In nucleotides, the CDR3 is TGTGCCTGGAGTCGGGACTCCGGCTCTGGAAACACCATATATTTT. It yields the protein CAWSRDSGSGNTIYF.

The gene calls are TRBV10-3 and TRBJ1-4; TRBD1 aligns across 7 bases. The length of the CDR3 is 16 residues. Germline CDR1 and CDR2: ENHRY and SYGVKD. V trimming: 0 bases; J trimming: 6 bases; junction bases outside the gene matches: 7. The DNA for the CDR3 is TGTGCCATCAGTGAGTCGGGGACAGTGCGGGATGAAAAACTGTTTTTT. Residues: CAISESGTVRDEKLFF.

The chain carries TRBV5-1 and TRBJ2-1, with 8 bases that match TRBD2. Germline loops: CDR1 SGHRS, CDR2 YFSETQ. With V trimmed by 2 bases and J by 9 bases, 10 bases remained unmatched. There are 15 residues in the CDR3. The CDR3 here is CASSLTSGAGGEQFF. CDR3 nucleotide sequence: TGCGCCAGCAGCTTAACTAGCGGCGCGGGTGGTGAGCAGTTCTTC.

As DNA, the CDR3 is TGTGCCTGGAGTAGGGGGACAGCGGGGGCATTGGAGACCCAGTACTTC. As protein: CAWSRGTAGALETQYF. The rearrangement links TRBV30 to TRBJ2-5; maybe TRBD2 (8 bases). Germline V lookup: CDR1 GTSNPN, CDR2 SVGIG (reference sequence). V was cut by 2 bases and J by 5 bases, with 21 bases left in between. CDR3 size: 16 residues. The full variable domain, with the rest looked up from reference TRBV30 and TRBJ2-5, is SQTIHQWPATLVQPVGSPLSLECTVEGTSNPNLYWYRQAAGRGLQLLFYSVGIGQISSEVPQNLSASRPQDRQFILSSKKLLLSDSGFYLCAWSRGTAGALETQYFGPGTRLLVL.

J is TRBJ2-5 and V is TRBV3-1 (or the pseudogene TRBV3-2); D is perhaps TRBD2 (5 bases). The CDR3 has 15 residues. The V end lost 0 bases, the J end lost 5 bases, and 13 bases lay between the germline ends. Germline CDR1 reads LGHDT; CDR2 reads YNNKEL (reference sequence). DNA of the CDR3: TGTGCCAGCAGCCAAGATCGCGGGTTCGAGGAGACCCAGTACTTC. Translating gives CASSQDRGFEETQYF.

V is TRBV5-6 and J is TRBJ2-1; 8 bases align to TRBD2. V gave up 6 bases and J gave up 5 bases; unmatched junction bases: 7. The CDR3 is made up of 14 amino acids. Germline V gives CDR1 SGHDT, CDR2 YYEEEE. For the CDR3, the DNA is TGTGCCAGCAAACCGGGACTAGATGACAATGAGCAGTTCTTC. Its protein product is CASKPGLDDNEQFF. Drawing the rest from reference TRBV5-6 and TRBJ2-1, the complete variable domain is DAGVTQSPTHLIKTRGQQVTLRCSPKSGHDTVSWYQQALGQGPQFIFQYYEEEERQRGNFPDRFSGHQFPNYSSELNVNALLLGDSALYLCASKPGLDDNEQFFGPGTRLTVL.

This chain uses TRBV2 with TRBJ1-1; D gene uncertain. V was pared by 3 bases and J by 0 bases, with 11 bases between. The CDR3 is 15 residues long. Germline loops: CDR1 SNHLY, CDR2 FYNNEI. CDR3 residues: CASSDSSYMNTEAFF. The CDR3, as DNA: TGTGCCAGCAGTGACAGCTCTTACATGAACACTGAAGCTTTCTTT.

V gene TRBV12-3 or TRBV12-4 combines with J gene TRBJ1-1; D unclear. This CDR3 spans 13 amino acids. Between the trimmed V and J ends, which lost 4 bases and 11 bases, there was a span of 17 bases. The CDR3, as DNA: TGTGCCAGCAGTTACCCGGGTCCAGACACGGCTTTCTTT. It encodes CASSYPGPDTAFF.

The V and J genes are TRBV7-8 and TRBJ1-1, with D uncertain. The CDR3 is 15 amino acids. Trimming pared 3 bases from V and 0 bases from J, leaving 11 bases between. Germline values: CDR1 SGHVS, CDR2 FQNEAQ. DNA for the CDR3: TGTGCCAGCAGCTTGATAGGGCCCATGAACACTGAAGCTTTCTTT. It yields the protein CASSLIGPMNTEAFF.

The chain has TRBV4-1 and TRBJ1-5; D is possibly TRBD1 (5 bases). Germline CDR1 is MGHRA and CDR2 is YSYEKL. This CDR3 has 17 amino acids. V lost 2 bases, J lost 2 bases, and 16 bases lay in between. The CDR3 DNA reads TGCGCCAGCAGCCAACCTGCGGGGCTGTTGGGCAATCAGCCCCAGCATTTT. It is translated as CASSQPAGLLGNQPQHF.

This clone was detected a few times. This chain uses TRBV7-2 with TRBJ1-2; D is uncertain. Germline CDR1 and CDR2: SGHTA and FQGNSA. The CDR3 length is 14 residues. V lost 3 bases, J lost 0 bases, and 8 bases lay in between. In nucleotides, the CDR3 is TGTGCCAGCAGCTTCTCAAAGTCTAACTATGGCTACACCTTC. This gives the protein CASSFSKSNYGYTF.

This chain links TRBV29-1 with TRBJ1-1, with 8 bases identical to TRBD1. CDR1 and CDR2 (germline): SQVTM, ANQGSEA. With V trimmed by 6 bases and J by 4 bases, 7 bases remained unmatched. CDR3 size: 13 residues. The CDR3 region is CSVDGQGGTEAFF. In DNA, the CDR3 is TGCAGCGTGGACGGACAGGGAGGCACTGAAGCTTTCTTT.

As DNA, the CDR3 is TGTGCCAGCAGTTACTCGACAGGGTTGGGGGGGGGCCGCGAGACCCAGTACTTC. Amino acids: CASSYSTGLGGGRETQYF. The V and J genes are TRBV6-2 or TRBV6-3 and TRBJ2-5, with D perhaps being TRBD1 or TRBD2 (7 bases each). The CDR3 consists of 18 residues. Trimming removed 0 bases from V and 5 bases from J, with 22 bases in between. Germline lookup yields CDR1 MNHEY and CDR2 SVGEGT.

The chain recombines TRBV30 with TRBJ1-2, with D possibly TRBD1 on 6 matching bases. The CDR3 length is 14 residues. Germline CDR1 GTSNPN, CDR2 SVGIG (reference sequence). V was pared by 1 base and J by 4 bases, with 13 bases between. CDR3 coding DNA: TGTGCCTGGAGTGAATACAGGGAACTCTATGGCTACACCTTC. Its protein product is CAWSEYRELYGYTF.

The chain combines TRBV20-1 with TRBJ1-5; no clear D gene. Germline V gene data show CDR1 as DFQATT and CDR2 as SNEGSKA (reference sequence). The CDR3 has 13 residues. V lost 3 bases, J lost 7 bases, and 13 bases lay in between. The CDR3 spells CSASGQIGQPQHF. In nucleotides, the CDR3 is TGCAGTGCTAGTGGGCAGATCGGCCAGCCCCAGCATTTT.

This clone occurred once. The rearrangement links TRBV29-1 to TRBJ2-7; D uncertain. Trimming pared 7 bases from V and 2 bases from J, leaving 9 bases between. CDR3 length: 11 residues. In germline, CDR1 is SQVTM, CDR2 ANQGSEA. This chain's CDR3 is CSGLTAYEQYF. The CDR3 nucleotides read TGCAGCGGCCTTACGGCCTACGAGCAGTACTTC.

V gene TRBV2 combines with J gene TRBJ2-1; TRBD1 matches at 7 bases. Germline CDR1 reads SNHLY; CDR2 reads FYNNEI. The CDR3 runs 14 residues. Losses at the gene ends were 5 bases for V and 6 bases for J; bases not matched to a gene: 7. The CDR3 DNA reads TGTGCCAGCAGTACCGGGACAGCGGTCAATGAGCAGTTCTTC. Translation gives CASSTGTAVNEQFF.

This chain uses TRBV27 with TRBJ2-7; 10 positions match TRBD2. Germline CDR1 reads MNHEY; CDR2 reads SMNVEV (reference sequence). J lost 3 bases, V lost 5 bases, and 4 bases had no gene match. The CDR3 has 14 amino acids. The DNA for the CDR3 is TGTGCCAGCAGTCAATTAGCGGGGGGCTACGAGCAGTACTTC. This sequence encodes CASSQLAGGYEQYF.

The chain has TRBV7-9 and TRBJ2-7; 10 bases fit TRBD1. Losses at the gene ends were 5 bases for V and 6 bases for J; bases not matched to a gene: 13. CDR1 is SEHNR, CDR2 FQNEAQ, per germline (reference sequence). The length of the CDR3 is 16 residues. The CDR3: CASSPNAGQGPGEQYF. Here the CDR3 DNA reads TGTGCCAGCAGCCCAAACGCGGGACAGGGGCCGGGCGAGCAGTACTTC.